Here is one TCR beta chain with its context. CDR3 size: 17 residues. Looked up from germline, CDR1 is LGHNA and CDR2 is YNFKEQ. The V gene lost 3 bases and the J gene lost 0 bases, with 12 bases spanning the gap. Healthy HIV-negative adults with no recent acute infections or vaccinations were recruited as donors. A CD45RA-negative memory subset and a CD45RA+ naive subset were separated from the CD4+ cells. The entry originates in a study of shared clonotypes between healthy human individuals. Produced via immunoSEQ multiplex PCR; TCRdb's table is partial and in-frame only. The repertoire holds approximately 2.5 million clones, with over 85% as singletons.

The sequence came from a man in his late teens or twenties in good health. Some clones in this sample may be carry-over from other donors' samples. Specimen: naive CD4+ T cells from PBMCs. Subset given: CD45RA+ positively selected. The J gene is TRBJ2-6, the V gene TRBV4-2; tentative D call: TRBD1 (5 bases). For the CDR3, the DNA is TGTGCCAGCAGCCAGTACTACAGGTCCTCTGGGGCCAACGTCCTGACTTTC. Residues: CASSQYYRSSGANVLTF.